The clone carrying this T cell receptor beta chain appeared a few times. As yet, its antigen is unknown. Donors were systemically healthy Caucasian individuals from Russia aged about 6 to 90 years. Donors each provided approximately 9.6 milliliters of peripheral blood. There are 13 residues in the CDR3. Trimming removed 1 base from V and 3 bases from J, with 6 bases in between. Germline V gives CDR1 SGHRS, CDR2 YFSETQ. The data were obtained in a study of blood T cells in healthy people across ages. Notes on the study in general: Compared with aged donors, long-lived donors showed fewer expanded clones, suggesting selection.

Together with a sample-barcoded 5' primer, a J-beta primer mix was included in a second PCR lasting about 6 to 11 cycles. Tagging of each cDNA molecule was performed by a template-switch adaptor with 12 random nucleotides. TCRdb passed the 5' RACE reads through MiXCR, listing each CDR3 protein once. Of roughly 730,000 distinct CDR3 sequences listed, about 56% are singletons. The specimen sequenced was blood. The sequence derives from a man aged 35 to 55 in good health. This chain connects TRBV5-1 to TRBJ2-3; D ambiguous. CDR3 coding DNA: TGCGCCAGCAGCTTGATCCTAACAGATACGCAGTATTTT. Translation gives CASSLILTDTQYF.